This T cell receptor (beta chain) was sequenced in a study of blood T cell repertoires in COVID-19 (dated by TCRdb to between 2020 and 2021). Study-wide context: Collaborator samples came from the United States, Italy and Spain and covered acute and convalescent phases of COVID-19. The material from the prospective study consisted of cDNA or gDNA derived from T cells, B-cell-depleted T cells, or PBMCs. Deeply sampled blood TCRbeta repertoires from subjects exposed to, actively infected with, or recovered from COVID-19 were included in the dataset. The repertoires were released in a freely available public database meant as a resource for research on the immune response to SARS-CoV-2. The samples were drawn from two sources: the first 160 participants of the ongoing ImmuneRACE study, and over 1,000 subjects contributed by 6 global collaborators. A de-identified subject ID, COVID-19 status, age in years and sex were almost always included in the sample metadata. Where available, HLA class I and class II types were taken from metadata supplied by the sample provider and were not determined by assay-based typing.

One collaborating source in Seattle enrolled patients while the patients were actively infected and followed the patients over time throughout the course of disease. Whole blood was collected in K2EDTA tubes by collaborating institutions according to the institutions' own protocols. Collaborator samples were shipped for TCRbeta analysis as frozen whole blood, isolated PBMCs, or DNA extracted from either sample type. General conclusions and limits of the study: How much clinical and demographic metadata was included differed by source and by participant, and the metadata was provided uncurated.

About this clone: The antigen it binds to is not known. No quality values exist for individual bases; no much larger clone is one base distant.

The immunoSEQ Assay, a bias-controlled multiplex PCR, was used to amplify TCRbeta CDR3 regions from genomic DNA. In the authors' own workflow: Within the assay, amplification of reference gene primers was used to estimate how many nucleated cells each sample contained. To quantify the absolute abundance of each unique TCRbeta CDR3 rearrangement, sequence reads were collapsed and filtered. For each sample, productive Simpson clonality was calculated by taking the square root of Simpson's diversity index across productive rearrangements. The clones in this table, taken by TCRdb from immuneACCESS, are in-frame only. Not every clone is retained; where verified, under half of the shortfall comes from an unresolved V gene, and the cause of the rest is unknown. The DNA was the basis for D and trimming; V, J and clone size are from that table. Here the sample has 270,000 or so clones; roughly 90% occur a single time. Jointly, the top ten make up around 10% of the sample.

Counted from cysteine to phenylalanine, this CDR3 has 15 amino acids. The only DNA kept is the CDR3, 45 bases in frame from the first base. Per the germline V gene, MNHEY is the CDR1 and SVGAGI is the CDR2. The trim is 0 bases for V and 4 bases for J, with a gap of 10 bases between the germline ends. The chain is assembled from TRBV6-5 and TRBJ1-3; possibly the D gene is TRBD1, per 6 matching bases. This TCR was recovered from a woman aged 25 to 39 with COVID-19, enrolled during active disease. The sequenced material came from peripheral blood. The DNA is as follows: TGTGCCAGCAGTTACTCAGCAGGGGAGGGAAACACCATATATTTT. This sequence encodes CASSYSAGEGNTIYF.